This T cell receptor (beta chain) was captured by sequencing in a study of blood T cells in healthy people across ages. Extraction of total RNA produced a minimum of 5.5 micrograms from each sample. Then a second PCR, running about 7 to 11 cycles, was carried out with a sample-barcoded 5' primer and a J-beta primer mix. Every cDNA molecule bore a tag from a template-switch adaptor containing 12 random nucleotides. TCRdb re-analysed the 5' RACE reads in MiXCR, keeping a single row per CDR3 protein. The sample carries about a million distinct CDR3 sequences, about two fifths recorded once. Trimming stripped 3 bases from V and 0 bases from J, with 15 bases between. This CDR3 is 17 amino acids long. CDR1 SGHAT and CDR2 FQNNGV come from the germline V gene.

This chain connects TRBV11-2 to TRBJ2-1; TRBD2 might be the D (6 bases). The source is a man younger than 35 in good health. The sample was blood. CDR3 in amino acids: CASSFISRGSSYNEQFF. CDR3 coding DNA: TGTGCCAGCAGCTTCATCTCACGGGGGAGCTCCTACAATGAGCAGTTCTTC.